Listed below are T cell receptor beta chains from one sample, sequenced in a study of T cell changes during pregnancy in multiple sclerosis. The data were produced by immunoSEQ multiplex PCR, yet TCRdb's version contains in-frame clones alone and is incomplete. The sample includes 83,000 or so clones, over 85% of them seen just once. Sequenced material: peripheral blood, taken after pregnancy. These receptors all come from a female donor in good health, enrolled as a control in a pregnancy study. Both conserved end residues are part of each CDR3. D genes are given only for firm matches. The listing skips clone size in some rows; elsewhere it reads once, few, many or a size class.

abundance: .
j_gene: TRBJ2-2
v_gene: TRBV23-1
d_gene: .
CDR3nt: TGCGCCAGCAGTCAATTGGGGCAGGGCGGCACCGGGGAGCTGTTTTTT
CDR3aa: CASSQLGQGGTGELFF

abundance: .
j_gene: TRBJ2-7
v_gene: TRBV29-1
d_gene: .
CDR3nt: TGCAGCGTTGAAGAAGTCGGCAGCGGGCGGTACGAGCAGTACTTC
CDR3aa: CSVEEVGSGRYEQYF

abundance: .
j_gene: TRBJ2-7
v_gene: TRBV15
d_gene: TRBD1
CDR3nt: TGTGCCACCAGCAGAGACAGGGGGTACGAGCAGTACTTC
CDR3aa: CATSRDRGYEQYF

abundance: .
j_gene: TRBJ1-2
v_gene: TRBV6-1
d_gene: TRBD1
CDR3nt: TGTGCCAGCACACCAGGGGGACCCTATGGCTACACCTTC
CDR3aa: CASTPGGPYGYTF

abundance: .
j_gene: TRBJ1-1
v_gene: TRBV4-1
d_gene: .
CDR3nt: TGCGCCAGCAGCCCCAGGGGATTCTCGCAAACCAACACTGAAGCTTTCTTT
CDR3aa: CASSPRGFSQTNTEAFF

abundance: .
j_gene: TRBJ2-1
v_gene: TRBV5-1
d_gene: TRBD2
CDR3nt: TGCGCCAGCAGCTTGTTTCGGACTAGCGGGAGGACCGAACACAATGAGCAGTTCTTC
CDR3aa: CASSLFRTSGRTEHNEQFF

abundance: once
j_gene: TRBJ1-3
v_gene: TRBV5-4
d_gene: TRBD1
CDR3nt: TGTGCCAGCAGCGGAGACAGGGAGCGAGGAAACACCATATATTTT
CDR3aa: CASSGDRERGNTIYF

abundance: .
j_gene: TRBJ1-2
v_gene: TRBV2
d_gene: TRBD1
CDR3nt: TGTGCCAGCAGTATTGGACAGGGTTACTATGGCTACACCTTC
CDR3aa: CASSIGQGYYGYTF

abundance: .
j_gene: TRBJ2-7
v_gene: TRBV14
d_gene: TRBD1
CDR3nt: TGTGCCAGCAGCCAAGAGGGACAGGGTTACTACGAGCAGTACTTC
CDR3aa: CASSQEGQGYYEQYF

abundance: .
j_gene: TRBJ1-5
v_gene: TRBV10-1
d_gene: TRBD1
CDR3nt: TGCGCCAGCAGTAGCCGACAGGGGGCTTGGGATCAGCCCCAGCATTTT
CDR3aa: CASSSRQGAWDQPQHF